These 5 T cell receptor beta chains share one sample of origin, sequenced in a study of shared clonotypes between healthy human individuals. Repertoires were generated with immunoSEQ multiplex PCR, while TCRdb's copy carries only in-frame clones and drops some. The table has more than 2,000,000 clones, approximately 95% seen once. Sequencing input: naive CD4+ T cells from PBMCs. Regarding subset: CD45RA+ positively selected. These receptors originate from a man younger than 35 in good health. Some clones in this sample may be carry-over from other donors' samples.

The V gene is TRBV7-9, the J gene TRBJ2-7, with TRBD2 identical over 8 bases. The germline CDR1 and CDR2 sequences are SEHNR and FQNEAQ (reference sequence). J lost 6 bases, V lost 6 bases, and 10 bases had no gene match. The length of the CDR3 is 14 residues. The CDR3 reads CASSVGRGRSEQYF. CDR3 sequence (DNA): TGTGCCAGCAGTGTCGGGAGGGGGAGAAGCGAGCAGTACTTC. The full variable domain, its missing parts supplied by reference TRBV7-9 and TRBJ2-7, is DTGVSQNPRHKITKRGQNVTFRCDPISEHNRLYWYRQTLGQGPEFLTYFQNEAQLEKSRLLSDRFSAERPKGSFSTLEIQRTEQGDSAMYLCASSVGRGRSEQYFGPGTRLTVT.

This chain links TRBV14 with TRBJ2-5; D remains unclear. Germline V gene sequence: CDR1 SGHDN, CDR2 FVKESK. The CDR3 spans 13 residues. Trimming removed 4 bases from V and 0 bases from J, with 6 bases in between. CDR3 DNA sequence: TGTGCCAGCAGCCTCCATTACCAAGAGACCCAGTACTTC. Its protein is CASSLHYQETQYF.

V usage is TRBV6-1 and J usage is TRBJ2-7, with TRBD2 matching 11 bases. The CDR3 covers 16 residues. With 2 bases clipped from V and 5 bases from J, the junction kept 8 bases outside the gene matches. Germline lookup yields CDR1 MNHNS and CDR2 SASEGT. In nucleotides, the CDR3 is TGTGCCAGCAGTGAAAGTCGCGGACTAGCGGGCGACGAGCAGTACTTC. Protein sequence: CASSESRGLAGDEQYF.

The chain links TRBV7-2 to TRBJ1-5; a possible D gene is TRBD1 (6 bases). The CDR3 spans 15 residues. Germline V gene lookup returns CDR1 SGHTA and CDR2 FQGNSA. Trimming took 5 bases from V and 0 from J, leaving 11 bases between them. The CDR3 here is CASSRGDTSNQPQHF. Written as DNA, the CDR3 is TGTGCCAGCAGCCGAGGGGACACTAGCAATCAGCCCCAGCATTTT.

This chain links TRBV9 with TRBJ2-5, with 13 bases identical to TRBD2. The germline V gene has CDR1 SGDLS and CDR2 YYNGEE. V lost 4 bases to trimming and J lost 4 bases; unmatched junction nucleotides: 4. The CDR3 is 15 residues long. The CDR3 sequence: CASSLGLAGRETQYF. CDR3 in DNA: TGTGCCAGCAGCCTGGGACTAGCGGGAAGAGAGACCCAGTACTTC.